Following are 10 T cell receptor beta chains from one sample sequenced in a study of blood T cell repertoires in COVID-19. Some clones are missing from TCRdb's copy, which holds only in-frame ones; the method was immunoSEQ multiplex PCR. The profile covers more than 13,000 clones, with roughly 91% appearing a single time and over 6.5% taken by the ten largest. The sequenced sample consisted of peripheral blood. The source of these receptors is a human donor in a cohort sampled during active COVID-19.

V gene TRBV10-1 combines with J gene TRBJ1-4; D gene uncertain. Germline V gives CDR1 WNHNN, CDR2 SYGVQD (reference sequence). The CDR3 length is 9 residues. CDR3 DNA sequence: TGCACTACCGGTCGTGGTCTGTTTTTT. This gives the protein CTTGRGLFF.

The chain recombines TRBV6-2 or TRBV6-3 with TRBJ1-2; the match to TRBD1 covers 8 bases. The CDR3 extends over 14 amino acids. After removal of 2 bases from V and 8 bases from J, the junction contained 7 bases not matched to a gene. CDR1 MNHEY and CDR2 SVGEGT come from the germline V gene. CDR3 amino acids: CASSYTGTGNGYTF. The CDR3, as DNA: TGTGCCAGCAGTTACACCGGGACAGGCAACGGCTACACCTTC.

The rearrangement joins TRBV5-1 to TRBJ2-5; 7 bases are shared with TRBD1. Per germline, CDR1 SGHRS and CDR2 YFSETQ. The CDR3 loop spans 14 amino acids. Unmatched junction bases numbered 8, after V lost 4 bases and J lost 5 bases. The CDR3 loop reads CASSRDRVGETQYF. DNA for the CDR3: TGCGCCAGCAGCCGCGACAGGGTTGGGGAGACCCAGTACTTC.

The rearrangement joins TRBV6-2 or TRBV6-3 to TRBJ2-1, with 13 bases that match TRBD2. Germline V CDR1 and CDR2: MNHEY, SVGEGT. This CDR3 contains 17 residues. J was trimmed by 6 bases and V by 2 bases; bases with no gene match: 7. DNA for the CDR3: TGTGCCAGCAGTTACCCAAGACTAGCGGGGGGCTTCAATGAGCAGTTCTTC. Its translation is CASSYPRLAGGFNEQFF.

The chain is built from TRBV19 and TRBJ2-2, with D unresolved. The CDR3 sequence is 14 residues long. V lost 3 bases and J lost 1, with 6 bases in between. Germline V gene lookup returns CDR1 LNHDA and CDR2 SQIVND (reference sequence). CDR3 amino acids: CASSITQNTGELFF. CDR3 sequence (DNA): TGTGCCAGTAGTATTACACAGAACACCGGGGAGCTGTTTTTT.

The chain carries TRBV7-6 and TRBJ2-7, with 8 bases fitting TRBD2. Per germline, CDR1 SGHVS and CDR2 FNYEAQ. The CDR3 spans 15 residues. V gave up 0 bases and J gave up 5 bases; unmatched junction bases: 6. The DNA for the CDR3 is TGTGCCAGCAGCTTAGCGCGCGGGAGGAACCACGAGCAGTACTTC. Amino acids: CASSLARGRNHEQYF.

The rearrangement uses TRBV28 and TRBJ2-1; TRBD2 matches at 10 bases. The V gene's germline CDR1 is MDHEN and CDR2 SYDVKM. There are 16 residues in the CDR3. V lost 3 bases, J lost 7 bases, and 9 bases stayed unmatched. For the CDR3, the DNA is TGTGCCAGCAGTTTTGGGAGCGGGGGGGCTTTAAATGAGCAGTTCTTC. Translating gives CASSFGSGGALNEQFF. Using reference TRBV28 and TRBJ2-1 for the parts outside the CDR3, the full variable domain is DVKVTQSSRYLVKRTGEKVFLECVQDMDHENMFWYRQDPGLGLRLIYFSYDVKMKEKGDIPEGYSVSREKKERFSLILESASTNQTSMYLCASSFGSGGALNEQFFGPGTRLTVL.

The chain employs TRBV15 and TRBJ1-3; 8 nucleotides align to TRBD1. V trimming: 5 bases; J trimming: 6 bases; junction bases outside the gene matches: 6. The CDR3 has 14 residues. Germline loops: CDR1 LNHNV, CDR2 YYDKDF (reference sequence). CDR3 in DNA: TGTGCCACCAGCTCCCGGGACAGGCAAAACACCATATATTTT. The encoded protein is CATSSRDRQNTIYF.

The V call is TRBV28, the J call TRBJ2-5, with TRBD2 matching 9 bases. This CDR3 contains 15 residues. With 6 bases clipped from V and 0 bases from J, the junction kept 5 bases outside the gene matches. Germline V gene lookup returns CDR1 MDHEN and CDR2 SYDVKM. CDR3 nucleotides: TGTGCCAGCAGGAGTAGCGGGGGAAACCAAGAGACCCAGTACTTC. Protein: CASRSSGGNQETQYF.

This sequence joins TRBV11-2 and TRBJ2-7; 10 bases agree with TRBD2. Germline V gene lookup returns CDR1 SGHAT and CDR2 FQNNGV. V trimming: 0 bases; J trimming: 5 bases; junction bases outside the gene matches: 4. This CDR3 is 15 amino acids long. The CDR3 protein is CASSLDSSGSNEQYF. The CDR3 DNA is TGTGCCAGCAGCTTAGATTCTAGCGGGAGCAACGAGCAGTACTTC.